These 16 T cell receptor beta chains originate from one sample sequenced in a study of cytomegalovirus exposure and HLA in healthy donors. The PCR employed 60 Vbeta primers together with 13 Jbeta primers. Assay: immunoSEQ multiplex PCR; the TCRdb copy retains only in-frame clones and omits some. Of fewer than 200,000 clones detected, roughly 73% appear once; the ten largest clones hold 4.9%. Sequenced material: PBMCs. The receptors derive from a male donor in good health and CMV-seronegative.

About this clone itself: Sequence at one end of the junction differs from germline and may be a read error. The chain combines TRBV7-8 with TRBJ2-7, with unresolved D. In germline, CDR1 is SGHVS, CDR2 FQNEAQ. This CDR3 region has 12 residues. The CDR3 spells CASSLNPYGQYF. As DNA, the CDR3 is TGTGCCAGCAGCCTAAATCCGTACGGGCAGTACTTC.

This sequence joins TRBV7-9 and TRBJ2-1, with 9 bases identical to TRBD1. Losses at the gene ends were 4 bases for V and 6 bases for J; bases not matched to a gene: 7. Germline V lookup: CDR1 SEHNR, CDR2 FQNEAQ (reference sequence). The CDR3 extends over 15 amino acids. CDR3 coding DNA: TGTGCCAGCAGCTCGCCGGACAGGGGTCTCAATGAGCAGTTCTTC. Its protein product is CASSSPDRGLNEQFF.

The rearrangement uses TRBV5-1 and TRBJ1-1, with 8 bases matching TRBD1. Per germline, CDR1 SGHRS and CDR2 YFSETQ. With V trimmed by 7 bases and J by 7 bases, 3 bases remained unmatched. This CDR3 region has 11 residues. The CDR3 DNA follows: TGCGCCAGCGGACAGGGTTATGAAGCTTTCTTT. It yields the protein CASGQGYEAFF.

The CDR3 sequence: CASSVDTPGNTIYF. The CDR3 DNA sequence: TGTGCCAGCAGCGTGGACACCCCTGGAAACACCATATATTTT. The chain links TRBV9 to TRBJ1-3; the D gene is possibly TRBD1 (5 bases). There are 14 residues in the CDR3. Germline V lookup: CDR1 SGDLS, CDR2 YYNGEE. V lost 2 bases to trimming and J lost 2 bases, with 8 bases between them.

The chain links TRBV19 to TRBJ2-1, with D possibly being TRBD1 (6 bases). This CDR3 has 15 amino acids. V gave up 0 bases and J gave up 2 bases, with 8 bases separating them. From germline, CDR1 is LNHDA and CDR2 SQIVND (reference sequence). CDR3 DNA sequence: TGTGCCAGTAGTATAGACAGGGGCCCCTACAATGAGCAGTTCTTC. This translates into CASSIDRGPYNEQFF.

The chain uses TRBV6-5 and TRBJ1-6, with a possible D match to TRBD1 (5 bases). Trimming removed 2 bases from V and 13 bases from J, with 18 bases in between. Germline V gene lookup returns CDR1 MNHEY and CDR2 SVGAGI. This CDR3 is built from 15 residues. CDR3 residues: CASSYRGTSGYPLHF. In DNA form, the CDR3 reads TGTGCCAGCAGTTACCGCGGGACCTCCGGGTACCCCCTCCACTTT.

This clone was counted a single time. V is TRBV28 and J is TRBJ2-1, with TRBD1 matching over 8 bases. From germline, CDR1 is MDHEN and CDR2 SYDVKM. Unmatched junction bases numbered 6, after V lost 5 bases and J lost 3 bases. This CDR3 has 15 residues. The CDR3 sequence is CASSPGQVLYNEQFF. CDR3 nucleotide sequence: TGTGCCAGCAGTCCGGGACAGGTACTCTACAATGAGCAGTTCTTC.

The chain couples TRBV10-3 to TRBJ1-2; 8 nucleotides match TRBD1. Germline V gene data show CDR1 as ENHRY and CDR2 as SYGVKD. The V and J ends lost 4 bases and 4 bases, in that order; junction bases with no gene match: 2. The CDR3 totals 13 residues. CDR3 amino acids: CAISATGGYGYTF. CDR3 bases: TGTGCCATCAGTGCTACAGGGGGCTATGGCTACACCTTC.

The CDR3 sequence: CASSPTTSYNEQFF. CDR3 sequence (DNA): TGTGCCAGCAGCCCGACGACTTCCTACAATGAGCAGTTCTTC. V usage is TRBV5-4 and J usage is TRBJ2-1; D gene unclear. Between the trimmed V and J ends, which lost 4 bases and 1 base, there was a span of 9 bases. Germline V gives CDR1 SGHNT, CDR2 YYREEE (reference sequence). The CDR3 extends over 14 amino acids. Combining the CDR3 with reference TRBV5-4 and TRBJ2-1 gives the whole variable domain ETGVTQSPTHLIKTRGQQVTLRCSSQSGHNTVSWYQQALGQGPQFIFQYYREEENGRGNFPPRFSGLQFPNYSSELNVNALELDDSALYLCASSPTTSYNEQFFGPGTRLTVL.

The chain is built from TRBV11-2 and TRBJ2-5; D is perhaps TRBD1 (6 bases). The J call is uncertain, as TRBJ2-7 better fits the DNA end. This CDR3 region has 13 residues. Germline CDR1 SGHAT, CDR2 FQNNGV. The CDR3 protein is CASSLDRGHEQYF. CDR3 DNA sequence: TGTGCCAGCAGCTTAGACAGGGGACACGAGCAGTACTTC.

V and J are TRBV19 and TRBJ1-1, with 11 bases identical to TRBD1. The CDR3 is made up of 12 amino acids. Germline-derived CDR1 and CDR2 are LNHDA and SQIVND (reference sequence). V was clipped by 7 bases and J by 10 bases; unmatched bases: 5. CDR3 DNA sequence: TGTGCCAGTAACCGGGACAGGGGGTTAGCTTTCTTT. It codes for CASNRDRGLAFF.

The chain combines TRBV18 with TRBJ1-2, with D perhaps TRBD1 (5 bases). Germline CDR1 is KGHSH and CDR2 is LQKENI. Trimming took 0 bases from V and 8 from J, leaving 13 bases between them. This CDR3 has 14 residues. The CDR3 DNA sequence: TGTGCCAGCTCACCACCGGGGACTGCTAGCGGCTACACCTTC. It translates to CASSPPGTASGYTF.

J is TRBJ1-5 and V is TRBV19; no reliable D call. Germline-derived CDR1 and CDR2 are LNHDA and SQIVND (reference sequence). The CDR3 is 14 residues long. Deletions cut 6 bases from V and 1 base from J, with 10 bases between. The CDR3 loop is CASSPDLSNQPQHF. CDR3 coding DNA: TGTGCCAGTAGCCCTGACTTGAGCAATCAGCCCCAGCATTTT. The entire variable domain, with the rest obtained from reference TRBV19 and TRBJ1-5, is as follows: DGGITQSPKYLFRKEGQNVTLSCEQNLNHDAMYWYRQDPGQGLRLIYYSQIVNDFQKGDIAEGYSVSREKKESFPLTVTSAQKNPTAFYLCASSPDLSNQPQHFGDGTRLSIL.

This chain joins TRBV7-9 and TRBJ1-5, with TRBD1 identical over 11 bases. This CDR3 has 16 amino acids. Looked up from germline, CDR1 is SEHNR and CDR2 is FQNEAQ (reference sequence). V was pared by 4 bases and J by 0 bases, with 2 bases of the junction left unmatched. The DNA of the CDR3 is TGTGCCAGCAGCTCTGGACAGGGGGCTAGCAATCAGCCCCAGCATTTT. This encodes CASSSGQGASNQPQHF.

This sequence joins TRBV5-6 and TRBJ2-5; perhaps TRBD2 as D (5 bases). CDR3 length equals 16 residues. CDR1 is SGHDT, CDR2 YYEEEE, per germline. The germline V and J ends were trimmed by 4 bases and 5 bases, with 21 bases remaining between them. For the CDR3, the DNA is TGTGCCAGCAGCGACTCCCGGGAACCTGTAGCGGAGACCCAGTACTTC. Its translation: CASSDSREPVAETQYF.

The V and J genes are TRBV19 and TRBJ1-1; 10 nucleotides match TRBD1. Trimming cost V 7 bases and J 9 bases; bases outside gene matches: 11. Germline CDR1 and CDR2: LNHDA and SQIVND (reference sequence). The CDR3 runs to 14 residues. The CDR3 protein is CASMDVGQGGKAFF. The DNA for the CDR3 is TGTGCCAGTATGGATGTAGGACAGGGGGGGAAAGCTTTCTTT.